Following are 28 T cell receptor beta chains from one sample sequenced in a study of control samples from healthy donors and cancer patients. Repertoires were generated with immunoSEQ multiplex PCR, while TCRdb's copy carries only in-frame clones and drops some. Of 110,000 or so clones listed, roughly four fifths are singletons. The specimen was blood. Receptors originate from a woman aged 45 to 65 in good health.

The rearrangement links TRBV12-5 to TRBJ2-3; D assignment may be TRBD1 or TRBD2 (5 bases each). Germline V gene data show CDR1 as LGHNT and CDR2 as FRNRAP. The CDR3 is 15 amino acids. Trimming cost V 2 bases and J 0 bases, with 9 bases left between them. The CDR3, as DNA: TGTGCTAGTGGTTTGTGGGGGTCTAGCACAGATACGCAGTATTTT. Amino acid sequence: CASGLWGSSTDTQYF.

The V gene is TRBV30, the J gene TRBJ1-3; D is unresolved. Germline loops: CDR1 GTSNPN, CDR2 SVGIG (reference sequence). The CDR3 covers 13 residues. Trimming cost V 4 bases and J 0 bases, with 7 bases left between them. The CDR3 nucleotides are TGTGCCTGGAATACGAACTCTGGAAACACCATATATTTT. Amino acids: CAWNTNSGNTIYF.

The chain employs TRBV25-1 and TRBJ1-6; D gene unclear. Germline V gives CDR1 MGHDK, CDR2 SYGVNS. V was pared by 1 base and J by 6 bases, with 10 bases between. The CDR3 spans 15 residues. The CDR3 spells CASSESSGVNSPLHF. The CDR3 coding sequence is TGTGCCAGCAGTGAATCTTCAGGAGTTAATTCACCCCTCCACTTT.

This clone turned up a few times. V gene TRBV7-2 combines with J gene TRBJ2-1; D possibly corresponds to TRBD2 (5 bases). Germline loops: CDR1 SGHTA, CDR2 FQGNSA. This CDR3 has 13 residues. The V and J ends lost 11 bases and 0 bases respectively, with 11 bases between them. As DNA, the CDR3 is TGTGCCGAGTCGGGGAGCTCCTACAATGAGCAGTTCTTC. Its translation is CAESGSSYNEQFF.

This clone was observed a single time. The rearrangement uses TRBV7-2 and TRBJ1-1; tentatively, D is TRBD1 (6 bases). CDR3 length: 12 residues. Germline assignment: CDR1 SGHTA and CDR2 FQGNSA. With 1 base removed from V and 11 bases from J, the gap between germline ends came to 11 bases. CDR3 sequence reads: CASSLVNRDAFF. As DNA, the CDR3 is TGTGCCAGCAGCTTAGTTAACAGGGACGCTTTCTTT.

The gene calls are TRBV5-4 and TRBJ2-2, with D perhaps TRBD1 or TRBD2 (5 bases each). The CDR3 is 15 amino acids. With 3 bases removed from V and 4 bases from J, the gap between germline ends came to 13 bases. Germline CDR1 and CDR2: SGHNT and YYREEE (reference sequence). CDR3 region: CASSSAGTLTGELFF. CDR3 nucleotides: TGTGCCAGCAGCTCAGCCGGGACCCTCACCGGGGAGCTGTTTTTT.

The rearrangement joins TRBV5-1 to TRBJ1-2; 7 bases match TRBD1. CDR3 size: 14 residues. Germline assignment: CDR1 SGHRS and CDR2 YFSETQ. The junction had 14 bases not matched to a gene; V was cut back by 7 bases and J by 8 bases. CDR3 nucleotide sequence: TGCGCCAGCTCCCTCCAAAATACAGGGGACGGCTACACCTTC. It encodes CASSLQNTGDGYTF.

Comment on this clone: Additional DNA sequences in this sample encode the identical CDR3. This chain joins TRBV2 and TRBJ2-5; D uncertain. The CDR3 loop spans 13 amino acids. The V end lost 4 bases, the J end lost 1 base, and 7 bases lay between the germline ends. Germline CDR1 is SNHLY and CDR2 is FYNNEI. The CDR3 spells CASSVGFQETQYF. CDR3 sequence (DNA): TGTGCCAGCAGTGTCGGGTTCCAAGAGACCCAGTACTTC. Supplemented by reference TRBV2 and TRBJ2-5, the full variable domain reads EPEVTQTPSHQVTQMGQEVILRCVPISNHLYFYWYRQILGQKVEFLVSFYNNEISEKSEIFDDQFSVERPDGSNFTLKIRSTKLEDSAMYFCASSVGFQETQYFGPGTRLLVL.

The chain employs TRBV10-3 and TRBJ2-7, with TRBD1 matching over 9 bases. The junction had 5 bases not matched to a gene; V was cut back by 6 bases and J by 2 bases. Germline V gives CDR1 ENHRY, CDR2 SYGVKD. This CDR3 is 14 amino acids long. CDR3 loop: CAIRPGQGTYEQYF. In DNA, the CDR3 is TGTGCCATCAGACCGGGACAGGGAACCTACGAGCAGTACTTC.

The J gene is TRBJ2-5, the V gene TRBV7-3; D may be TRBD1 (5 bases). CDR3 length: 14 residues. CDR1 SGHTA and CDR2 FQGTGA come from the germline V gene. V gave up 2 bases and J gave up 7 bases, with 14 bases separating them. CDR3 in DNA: TGTGCCAGCAGCTTAGGACACGGGTCTGCGACCCAGTACTTC. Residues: CASSLGHGSATQYF.

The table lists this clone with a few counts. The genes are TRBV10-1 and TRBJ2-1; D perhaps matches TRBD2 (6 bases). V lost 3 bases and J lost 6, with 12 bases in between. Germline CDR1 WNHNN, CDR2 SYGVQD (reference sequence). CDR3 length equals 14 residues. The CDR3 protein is CASSDSGLSNEQFF. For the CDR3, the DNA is TGCGCCAGCAGTGACTCGGGACTGTCCAATGAGCAGTTCTTC.

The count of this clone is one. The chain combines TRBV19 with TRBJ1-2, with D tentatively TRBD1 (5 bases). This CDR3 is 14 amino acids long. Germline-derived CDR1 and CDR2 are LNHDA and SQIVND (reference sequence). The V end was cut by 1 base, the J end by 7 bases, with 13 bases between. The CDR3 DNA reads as TGTGCCAGTAGTATAGTTGCGGGGGTCTCTGGCTACACCTTC. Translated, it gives CASSIVAGVSGYTF.

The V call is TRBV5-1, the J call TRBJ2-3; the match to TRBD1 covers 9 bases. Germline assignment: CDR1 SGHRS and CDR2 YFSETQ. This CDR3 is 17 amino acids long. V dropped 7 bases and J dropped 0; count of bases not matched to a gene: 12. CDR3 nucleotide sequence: TGCGCCAGCGATCCGGGACAGGGTTTCGTTAGCACAGATACGCAGTATTTT. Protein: CASDPGQGFVSTDTQYF.

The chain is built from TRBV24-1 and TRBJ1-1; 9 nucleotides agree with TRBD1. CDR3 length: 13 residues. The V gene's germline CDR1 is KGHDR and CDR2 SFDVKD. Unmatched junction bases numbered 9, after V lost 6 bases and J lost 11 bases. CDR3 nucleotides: TGTGCCACCAGTCCGCCGGGACAGGGAGCGGCTTTCTTT. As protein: CATSPPGQGAAFF.

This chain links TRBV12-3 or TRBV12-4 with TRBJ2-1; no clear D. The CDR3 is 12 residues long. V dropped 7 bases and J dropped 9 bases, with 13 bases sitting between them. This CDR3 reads CASTLGSSEQFF. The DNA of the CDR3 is TGTGCCAGCACCCTCGGGTCAAGTGAGCAGTTCTTC.

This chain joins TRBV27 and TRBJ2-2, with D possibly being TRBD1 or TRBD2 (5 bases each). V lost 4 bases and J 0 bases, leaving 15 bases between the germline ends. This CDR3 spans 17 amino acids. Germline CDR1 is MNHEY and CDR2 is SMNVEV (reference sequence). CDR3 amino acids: CASSWTTGTANTGELFF. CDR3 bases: TGTGCCAGCAGTTGGACAACCGGGACGGCGAACACCGGGGAGCTGTTTTTT.

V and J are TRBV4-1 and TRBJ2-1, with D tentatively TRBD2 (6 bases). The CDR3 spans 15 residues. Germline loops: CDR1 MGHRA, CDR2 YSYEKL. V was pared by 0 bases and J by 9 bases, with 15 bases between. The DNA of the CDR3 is TGCGCCAGCAGCCAAGATCTTCGCGGGGTCGGTGAGCAGTTCTTC. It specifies CASSQDLRGVGEQFF.

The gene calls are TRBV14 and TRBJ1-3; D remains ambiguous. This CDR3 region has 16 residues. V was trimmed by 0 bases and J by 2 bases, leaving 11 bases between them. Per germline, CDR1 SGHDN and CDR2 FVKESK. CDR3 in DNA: TGTGCCAGCAGCCAAGATCTCGGAGGACCTGGAAACACCATATATTTT. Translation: CASSQDLGGPGNTIYF.

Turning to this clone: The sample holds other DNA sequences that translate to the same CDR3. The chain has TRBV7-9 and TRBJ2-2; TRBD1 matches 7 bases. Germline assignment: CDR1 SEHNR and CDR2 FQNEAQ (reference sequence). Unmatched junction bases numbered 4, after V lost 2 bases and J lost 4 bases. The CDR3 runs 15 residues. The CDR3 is CASSLHAGGTGELFF. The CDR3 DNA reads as TGTGCCAGCAGCTTACACGCAGGGGGCACCGGGGAGCTGTTTTTT.

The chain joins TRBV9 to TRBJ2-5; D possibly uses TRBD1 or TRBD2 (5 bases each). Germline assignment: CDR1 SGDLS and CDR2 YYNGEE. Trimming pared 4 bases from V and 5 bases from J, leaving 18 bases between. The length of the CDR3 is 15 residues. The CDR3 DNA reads TGTGCCAGCAGCCCCCGGGACCCAGGATTGGAGACCCAGTACTTC. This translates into CASSPRDPGLETQYF.

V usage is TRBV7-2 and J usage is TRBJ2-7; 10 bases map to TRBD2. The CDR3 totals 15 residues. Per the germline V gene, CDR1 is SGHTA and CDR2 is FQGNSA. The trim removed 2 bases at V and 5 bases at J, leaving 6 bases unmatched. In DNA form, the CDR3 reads TGTGCCAGCAGCTTAAGCGGGAGGGATTACGACGAGCAGTACTTC. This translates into CASSLSGRDYDEQYF.

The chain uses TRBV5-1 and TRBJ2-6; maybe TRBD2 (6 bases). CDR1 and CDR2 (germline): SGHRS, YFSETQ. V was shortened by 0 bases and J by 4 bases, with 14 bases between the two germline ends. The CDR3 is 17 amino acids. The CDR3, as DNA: TGCGCCAGCAGCTTGGCCGGAGGCGGAGGGGGGGCCAACGTCCTGACTTTC. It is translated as CASSLAGGGGGANVLTF. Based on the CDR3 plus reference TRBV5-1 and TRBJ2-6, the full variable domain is KAGVTQTPRYLIKTRGQQVTLSCSPISGHRSVSWYQQTPGQGLQFLFEYFSETQRNKGNFPGRFSGRQFSNSRSEMNVSTLELGDSALYLCASSLAGGGGGANVLTFGAGSRLTVL.

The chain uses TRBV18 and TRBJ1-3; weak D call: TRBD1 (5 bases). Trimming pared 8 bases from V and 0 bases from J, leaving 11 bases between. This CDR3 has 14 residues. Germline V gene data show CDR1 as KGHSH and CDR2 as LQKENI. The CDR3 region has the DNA TGTGCCAGCCGCCGGGACCACTCTGGAAACACCATATATTTT. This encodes CASRRDHSGNTIYF.

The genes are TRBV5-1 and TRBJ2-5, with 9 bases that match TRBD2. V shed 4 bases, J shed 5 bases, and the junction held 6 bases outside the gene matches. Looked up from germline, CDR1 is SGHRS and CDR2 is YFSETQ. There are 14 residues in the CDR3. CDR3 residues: CASSRTSVGETQYF. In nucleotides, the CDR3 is TGCGCCAGCAGCAGGACTAGCGTAGGGGAGACCCAGTACTTC.

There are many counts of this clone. The CDR3 here is CASSPAGYSYNEQFF. The CDR3, as DNA: TGTGCCAGCTCACCAGCGGGGTACTCCTACAATGAGCAGTTCTTC. The chain carries TRBV18 and TRBJ2-1; a possible D gene is TRBD2 (6 bases). The CDR3 spans 15 residues. Trimming removed 2 bases from V and 0 bases from J, with 8 bases in between. In germline, CDR1 is KGHSH, CDR2 LQKENI.

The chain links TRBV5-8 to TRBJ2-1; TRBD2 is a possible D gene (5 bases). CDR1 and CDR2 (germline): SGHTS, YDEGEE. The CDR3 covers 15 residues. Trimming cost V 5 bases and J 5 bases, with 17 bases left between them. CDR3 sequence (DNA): TGTGCCAGCAGATCGGGGATAGTAGCAAACAATGAGCAGTTCTTC. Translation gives CASRSGIVANNEQFF.

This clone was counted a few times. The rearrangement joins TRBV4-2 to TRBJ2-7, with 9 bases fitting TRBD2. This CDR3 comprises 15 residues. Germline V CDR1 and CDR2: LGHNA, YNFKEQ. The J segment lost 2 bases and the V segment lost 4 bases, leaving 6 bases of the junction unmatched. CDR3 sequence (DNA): TGTGCCAGCAGCCTAGGGACTAGCAGTACCTACGAGCAGTACTTC. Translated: CASSLGTSSTYEQYF.

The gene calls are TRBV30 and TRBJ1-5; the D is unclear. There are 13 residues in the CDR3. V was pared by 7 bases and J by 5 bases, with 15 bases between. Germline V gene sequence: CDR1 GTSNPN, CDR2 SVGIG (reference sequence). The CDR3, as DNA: TGTGCCTCGGGCCTTAGGGAGGATCAGCCCCAGCATTTT. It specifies CASGLREDQPQHF. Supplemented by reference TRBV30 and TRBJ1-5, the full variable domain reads SQTIHQWPATLVQPVGSPLSLECTVEGTSNPNLYWYRQAAGRGLQLLFYSVGIGQISSEVPQNLSASRPQDRQFILSSKKLLLSDSGFYLCASGLREDQPQHFGDGTRLSIL.